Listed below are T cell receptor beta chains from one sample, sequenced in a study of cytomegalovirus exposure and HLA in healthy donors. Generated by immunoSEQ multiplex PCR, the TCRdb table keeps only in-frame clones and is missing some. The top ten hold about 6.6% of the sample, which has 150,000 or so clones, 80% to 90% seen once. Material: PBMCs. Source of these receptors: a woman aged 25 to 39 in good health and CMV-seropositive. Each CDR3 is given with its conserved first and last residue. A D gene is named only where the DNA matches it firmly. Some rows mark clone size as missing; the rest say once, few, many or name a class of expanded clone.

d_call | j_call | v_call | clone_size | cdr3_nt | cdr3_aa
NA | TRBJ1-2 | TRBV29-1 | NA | TGCAGCGCAGGGAATAACTATGGCTACACCTTC | CSAGNNYGYTF
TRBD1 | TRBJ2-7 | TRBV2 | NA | TGTGCCAGCAGTGGGACAGGGGTAAACTACGAGCAGTACTTC | CASSGTGVNYEQYF
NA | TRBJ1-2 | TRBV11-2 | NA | TGTGCCAGCAGCTCTATTGGGCCGTCGCGAAACTATGGCTACACCTTC | CASSSIGPSRNYGYTF
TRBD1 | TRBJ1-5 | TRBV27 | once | TGTGCCAGCAGTTCCGGGACAGGGAATAGCAATCAGCCCCAGCATTTT | CASSSGTGNSNQPQHF
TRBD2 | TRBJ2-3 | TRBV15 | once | TGTGCCACCAGCAGAGTGGGCGGGGGGGCCGATACGCAGTATTTT | CATSRVGGGADTQYF
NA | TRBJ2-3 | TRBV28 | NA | TGTGCCAGCAGTTTTCGTACGCAGTATTTT | CASSFRTQYF
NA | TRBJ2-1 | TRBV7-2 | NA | TGTGCCAGCAGCTTATCCGCCGGTTCTTTCAATGAGCAGTTCTTC | CASSLSAGSFNEQFF
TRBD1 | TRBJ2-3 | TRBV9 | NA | TGTGCCAGCAGCGTCAGACAGGGGACAGGAACGCAGTATTTT | CASSVRQGTGTQYF
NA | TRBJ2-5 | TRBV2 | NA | TGTGCCGGCGATGAAGACCCCCGAGGGACCCAGTACTTC | CAGDEDPRGTQYF
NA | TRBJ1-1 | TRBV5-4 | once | TGTGCCAGCAGCTTGGCCGTCGGGGGTAACACTGAAGCTTTCTTT | CASSLAVGGNTEAFF
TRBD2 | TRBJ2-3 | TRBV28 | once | TGTGCCAGCAGTATCCTCTCTAGGCGGGGGGGCATAGATACGCAGTATTTT | CASSILSRRGGIDTQYF
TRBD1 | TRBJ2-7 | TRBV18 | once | TGTGCCAGCTCCACGGACAGGGCAGCGCAGTACTTC | CASSTDRAAQYF
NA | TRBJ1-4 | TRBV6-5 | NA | TGTGCCAGCAGAGCCGGGGGTGTTGGAAAACTGTTTTTT | CASRAGGVGKLFF
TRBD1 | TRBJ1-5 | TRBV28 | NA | TGTGCCAGCAGTGACGGGACAGGGCAAAATCAGCCCCAGCATTTT | CASSDGTGQNQPQHF
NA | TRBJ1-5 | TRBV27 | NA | TGTGCCAGCAGTTTAAGGTTCAGGGAAGGGGTTAGCAATCAGCCCCAGCATTTT | CASSLRFREGVSNQPQHF
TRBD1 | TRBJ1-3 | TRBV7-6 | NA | TGTGCCAGCAGCTTGGACAGGGGGCTAGACACCATATATTTT | CASSLDRGLDTIYF
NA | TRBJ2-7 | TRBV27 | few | TGTGCCAGTAGTAAAGCCCGGGGATCAAGCCTCAAGTCCTACGAGCAGTACTTC | CASSKARGSSLKSYEQYF
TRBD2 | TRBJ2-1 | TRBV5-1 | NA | TGCGCCAGCAGCTTGGTAGGACTAGCGGGTAGCTACAATGAGCAGTTCTTC | CASSLVGLAGSYNEQFF
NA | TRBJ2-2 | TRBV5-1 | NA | TGCGCCAGCAGCTTGTCACAGGGAGGGACCGGGGAGCTGTTTTTT | CASSLSQGGTGELFF
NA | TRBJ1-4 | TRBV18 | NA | TGTGCCAGCTCACCGGGTTCGGGGTCTGATGAAAAACTGTTTTTT | CASSPGSGSDEKLFF
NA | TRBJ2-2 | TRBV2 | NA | TGTGCCAGCAGTGATCGGGTCCCCGGGGAGCTGTTTTTT | CASSDRVPGELFF
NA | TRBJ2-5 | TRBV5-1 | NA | TGCGCCAGCAGCTTGAGCCTTGGAAAGGGGGAGACCCAGTACTTC | CASSLSLGKGETQYF
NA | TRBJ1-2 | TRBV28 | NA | TGTGCCAGCAGCCGACGTGAGGGAGGCTACACCTTC | CASSRREGGYTF
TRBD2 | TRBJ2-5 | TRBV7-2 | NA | TGTGCCAGCAGCTTAGAGGGCGGGGGGCCCATGGAGACCCAGTACTTC | CASSLEGGGPMETQYF
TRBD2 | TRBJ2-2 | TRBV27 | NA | TGTGCCAGCAGTAGCAGCGAAGTAGCGGGAGGGTTCGGGGAGCTGTTTTTT | CASSSSEVAGGFGELFF
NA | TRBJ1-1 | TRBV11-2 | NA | TGTGCCAGCAGCTTAGGCCGAATGGGACTGCGGGGCGCTGAAGCTTTCTTT | CASSLGRMGLRGAEAFF
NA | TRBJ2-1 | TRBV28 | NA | TGTGCCAGCAGTAGGTCTCCAGGGACCTACAATGAGCAGTTCTTC | CASSRSPGTYNEQFF
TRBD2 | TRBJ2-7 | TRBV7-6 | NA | TGTGCCAGCAGCCTGAACGCTTATGGGACTAGCGGGTACGAGCAGTACTTC | CASSLNAYGTSGYEQYF
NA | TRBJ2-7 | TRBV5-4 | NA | TGTGCCAGCAGCTTTGGCCAGGCGAACGAGCAGTACTTC | CASSFGQANEQYF
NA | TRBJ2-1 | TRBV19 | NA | TGTGCCAGCCGAGGGGGTCTTAATTGGGAGCAGTTCTTC | CASRGGLNWEQFF
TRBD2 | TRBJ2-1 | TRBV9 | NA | TGTGCCAGCAGCAGCGGGGGTCAGTCGTGGTCCTACAATGAGCAGTTCTTC | CASSSGGQSWSYNEQFF
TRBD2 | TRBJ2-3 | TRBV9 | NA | TGTGCCAGCAGCGTACGGGGAGGGCTTGCTAGCACAGATACGCAGTATTTT | CASSVRGGLASTDTQYF
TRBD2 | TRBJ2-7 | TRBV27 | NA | TGTGCCAGCAGTTCCGGGACTAGCTACTACTTC | CASSSGTSYYF
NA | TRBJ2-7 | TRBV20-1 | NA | TGCAGTGCGCCTAACTACGAGCAGTACTTC | CSAPNYEQYF
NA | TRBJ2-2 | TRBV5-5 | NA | TGTGCCAGCAGCTTGCATGGCGGATCGGACACCGGGGAGCTGTTTTTT | CASSLHGGSDTGELFF
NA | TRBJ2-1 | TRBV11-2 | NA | TGTGCCAGCAGCTTAGCCCCTGGGGCGTACAATGAGCAGTTCTTC | CASSLAPGAYNEQFF
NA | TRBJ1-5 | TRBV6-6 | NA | TGTGCCAGCAGCCCCTGGAACAGGGACGGTCAGCCCCAGCATTTT | CASSPWNRDGQPQHF
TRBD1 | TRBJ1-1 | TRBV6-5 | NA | TGTGCCAGCATTACGGACAGGTCGTCACCTGAAGCTTTCTTT | CASITDRSSPEAFF
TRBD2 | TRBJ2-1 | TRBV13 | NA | TGTGCCAGCAGCGGGGGAGGGCGGGGCTTATACAATGAGCAGTTCTTC | CASSGGGRGLYNEQFF
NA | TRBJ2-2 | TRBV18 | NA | TGTGCCAGCTCACCAGTCCTTAGCTCCACCGGGGAGCTGTTTTTT | CASSPVLSSTGELFF
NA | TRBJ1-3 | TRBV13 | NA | TGTGCCAGCAGCTTAGGAGGAGCTGGAAACACCATATATTTT | CASSLGGAGNTIYF
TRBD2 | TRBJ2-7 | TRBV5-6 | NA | TGTGCCAGCAGCATGGGACTAGCTTCCTACGAGCAGTACTTC | CASSMGLASYEQYF
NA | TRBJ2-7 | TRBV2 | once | TGTGCCAGCAGGGAACAGGGAATCTCCTACGAGCAGTACTTC | CASREQGISYEQYF
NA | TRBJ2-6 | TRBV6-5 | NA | TGTGCCAGCAGTTACGGAGTCTCTGGGGCCAACGTCCTGACTTTC | CASSYGVSGANVLTF
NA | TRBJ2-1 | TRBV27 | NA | TGTGCCAGCAGTCCACCGGGGTTCAATGAGCAGTTCTTC | CASSPPGFNEQFF
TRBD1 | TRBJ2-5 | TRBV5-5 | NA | TGTGCCAGCAGCTTTGGGGACAGGGGTCAGGAGACCCAGTACTTC | CASSFGDRGQETQYF
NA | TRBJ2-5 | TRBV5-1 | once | TGCGCCAGCAGCTTGGACAGGGTTGGACAAGAGACCCAGTACTTC | CASSLDRVGQETQYF
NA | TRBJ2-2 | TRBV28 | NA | TGTGCCAGCAGTTTATCGGCCGGGACCGGGGAGCTGTTTTTT | CASSLSAGTGELFF
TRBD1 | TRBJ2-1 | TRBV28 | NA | TGTGCCAGCAGCCGAAAGACCGGGACAGGGCCAGACAATGAGCAGTTCTTC | CASSRKTGTGPDNEQFF
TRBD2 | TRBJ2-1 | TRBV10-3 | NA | TGTGCCGTTGGACTAGCGGGAGCGTCATTGGTCGGGGATGAGCAGTTCTTC | CAVGLAGASLVGDEQFF
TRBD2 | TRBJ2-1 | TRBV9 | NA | TGTGCCAGCAGCGTCCTTAGCGGGAGCTCCTACAATGAGCAGTTCTTC | CASSVLSGSSYNEQFF
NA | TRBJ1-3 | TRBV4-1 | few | TGCGCCAGCAGCCAAGTGTGGGGGCCTGGAAACACCATATATTTT | CASSQVWGPGNTIYF
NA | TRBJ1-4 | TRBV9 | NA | TGTGCCAGCAGCCCCGAGCAGGGCCCTTTGGAAAAACTGTTTTTT | CASSPEQGPLEKLFF
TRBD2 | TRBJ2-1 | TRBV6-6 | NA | TGTGCCAGCAGTTATGGTATGGGACTAGCCGCCAATGAGCAGTTCTTC | CASSYGMGLAANEQFF
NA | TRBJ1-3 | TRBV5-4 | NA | TGTGCCAGCAGCTTGGAACTGCGAAACACCATATATTTT | CASSLELRNTIYF
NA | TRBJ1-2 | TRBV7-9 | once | TGTGCCAGCAGCCGCCCGGGCGGGGATGGCTACACCTTC | CASSRPGGDGYTF
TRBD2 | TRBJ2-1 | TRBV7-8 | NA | TGTGCCAGCAGACCCGGACTAGCGGGAGGGCCATCATACAATGAGCAGTTCTTC | CASRPGLAGGPSYNEQFF
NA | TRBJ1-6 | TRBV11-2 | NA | TGTGCCAGCAGCTTGCGGCACCTTAATTCACCCCTCCACTTT | CASSLRHLNSPLHF
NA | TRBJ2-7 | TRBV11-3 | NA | TGTGCCAGCAGCCCCCAGGGCTCCTACGAGCAGTACTTC | CASSPQGSYEQYF